These 25 T cell receptor beta chains came from one sample sequenced in a study of cytomegalovirus exposure and HLA in healthy donors. PCR involved 60 Vbeta and 13 Jbeta primers. Assay: immunoSEQ multiplex PCR; the TCRdb copy retains only in-frame clones and omits some. Of roughly 120,000 clones in the sample, over 70% were seen once. Sequences were obtained from PBMCs. These receptors were obtained from a woman in her forties or fifties in good health and CMV-seropositive.

The chain joins TRBV4-3 to TRBJ2-5; D is possibly TRBD2 (7 bases). V was trimmed by 0 bases and J by 5 bases, leaving 22 bases between them. The CDR3 contains 18 residues. Looked up from germline, CDR1 is LGHNA and CDR2 is YSLEER. CDR3 loop: CASSQDPLGAGAGETQYF. The CDR3 DNA follows: TGCGCCAGCAGCCAAGATCCCCTAGGGGCGGGGGCCGGGGAGACCCAGTACTTC.

This clone was detected a few times. J is TRBJ1-1 and V is TRBV12-5; D unclear. Germline V lookup: CDR1 LGHNT, CDR2 FRNRAP. Trimming cost V 8 bases and J 3 bases, with 13 bases left between them. The CDR3 extends over 13 amino acids. The DNA of the CDR3 is TGTGCTAGTAGTAGCCGTTCAGACACTGAAGCTTTCTTT. Protein product: CASSSRSDTEAFF.

This chain uses TRBV7-2 with TRBJ2-1, with D uncertain. Trimming pared 5 bases from V and 15 bases from J, leaving 20 bases between. CDR3 length equals 13 residues. The germline V gene encodes CDR1 SGHTA and CDR2 FQGNSA. The CDR3 sequence: CASSKNVQTVRFF. The CDR3 DNA is TGTGCCAGCAGCAAAAACGTGCAAACCGTCAGGTTCTTC. Full variable domain (remainder filled in from reference TRBV7-2 and TRBJ2-1): GAGVSQSPSNKVTEKGKDVELRCDPISGHTALYWYRQSLGQGLEFLIYFQGNSAPDKSGLPSDRFSAERTGGSVSTLTIQRTQQEDSAVYLCASSKNVQTVRFFGPGTRLTVL.

The V call is TRBV6-5, the J call TRBJ2-3; D not certain. The CDR3 extends over 11 amino acids. V was cut by 4 bases and J by 8 bases, with 7 bases left in between. In germline, CDR1 is MNHEY, CDR2 SVGAGI. The CDR3 bases are TGTGCCAGCAGTTTTTCGGGTACGCAGTATTTT. Amino acid sequence: CASSFSGTQYF.

The chain combines TRBV7-7 with TRBJ2-5; 9 bases fit TRBD1. From germline, CDR1 is SSHAT and CDR2 FNYEAQ (reference sequence). The junction had 7 bases not matched to a gene; V was cut back by 1 base and J by 4 bases. The CDR3 totals 16 residues. CDR3 amino acids: CASSLGGSTGGETQYF. CDR3 DNA sequence: TGTGCCAGCAGCTTAGGAGGTTCGACAGGGGGAGAGACCCAGTACTTC.

This clone was found a few times. The chain uses TRBV27 and TRBJ1-2, with D possibly being TRBD1 (5 bases). The V end was cut by 0 bases, the J end by 5 bases, with 13 bases between. CDR1 MNHEY and CDR2 SMNVEV come from the germline V gene (reference sequence). There are 15 residues in the CDR3. The chain's CDR3 is CASSLSAGYVYGYTF. CDR3 nucleotide sequence: TGTGCCAGCAGTTTATCAGCAGGGTATGTTTATGGCTACACCTTC.

The chain combines TRBV14 with TRBJ2-2; D may be TRBD1 (6 bases). The CDR3 runs to 16 residues. Between the trimmed V and J ends, which lost 4 bases and 0 bases, there was a span of 12 bases. Germline-derived CDR1 and CDR2 are SGHDN and FVKESK. CDR3 DNA: TGTGCCAGCAGCCCTAGGACAGCTGCGAACACCGGGGAGCTGTTTTTT. Its translation: CASSPRTAANTGELFF.

This clone has only a few counts. V gene TRBV7-8 combines with J gene TRBJ2-7, with a weak D call TRBD2 (6 bases). CDR1 is SGHVS and CDR2 is FQNEAQ in the germline V gene. V was shortened by 2 bases and J by 2 bases, with 10 bases between the two germline ends. The CDR3 loop spans 14 amino acids. The CDR3 spells CASSLQEGTYEQYF. For the CDR3, the DNA is TGTGCCAGCAGCTTACAGGAGGGAACCTACGAGCAGTACTTC.

The genes are TRBV10-1 and TRBJ1-2, with D possibly matching TRBD1 (5 bases). This CDR3 spans 15 amino acids. Germline CDR1 reads WNHNN; CDR2 reads SYGVQD (reference sequence). V was clipped by 0 bases and J by 3 bases, with 11 bases between them. In DNA form, the CDR3 reads TGCGCCAGCAGTGAGTCGGCAGGGAAGGACTATGGCTACACCTTC. Translation: CASSESAGKDYGYTF.

This rearrangement joins TRBV5-6 to TRBJ2-5; 11 bases align to TRBD2. CDR1 SGHDT and CDR2 YYEEEE come from the germline V gene. This CDR3 contains 18 residues. V was pared by 5 bases and J by 3 bases, with 15 bases of the junction left unmatched. Here the CDR3 DNA reads TGTGCCAGCAGACGTTCATCGACTAGCGGGGTTGGAAAAGAGACCCAGTACTTC. Its protein product is CASRRSSTSGVGKETQYF.

The V and J genes are TRBV4-1 and TRBJ1-2; D unclear. Trimming cost V 2 bases and J 6 bases, with 16 bases left between them. Germline lookup yields CDR1 MGHRA and CDR2 YSYEKL. CDR3 length: 15 residues. CDR3 region: CASSQSGSIPDGYTF. The CDR3 nucleotides are TGCGCCAGCAGCCAATCTGGTTCTATCCCCGATGGCTACACCTTC.

J is TRBJ2-3 and V is TRBV4-1; TRBD1 is a possible D gene (5 bases). The CDR3 is 15 residues long. Per germline, CDR1 MGHRA and CDR2 YSYEKL. V was cut by 4 bases and J by 0 bases, with 11 bases left in between. DNA for the CDR3: TGCGCCAGCAGCCCCGGTAGGGGAAGCACAGATACGCAGTATTTT. Protein sequence: CASSPGRGSTDTQYF.

About this clone itself: Sequence at one end of the junction differs from germline and may be a read error. The rearrangement links TRBV30 to TRBJ2-1; TRBD2 matches 10 bases. The CDR3 is 16 residues long. Germline lookup yields CDR1 GTSNPN and CDR2 SVGIG (reference sequence). CDR3 sequence (DNA): TGTGCCCGGTTACCGAGGACTAGCGGAGGCCACAATGAGCGGTTCTTC. Translating it yields CARLPRTSGGHNERFF.

A few counts support this clone. The V and J genes are TRBV6-1 and TRBJ1-1; D is ambiguous. The CDR3 loop spans 13 amino acids. The germline V gene has CDR1 MNHNS and CDR2 SASEGT. Trimming removed 7 bases from V and 0 bases from J, with 9 bases in between. This CDR3 is CASIITVNTEAFF. Here the CDR3 DNA reads TGTGCCAGCATTATAACAGTGAACACTGAAGCTTTCTTT.

The chain joins TRBV5-4 to TRBJ2-3; 9 nucleotides match TRBD2. The V gene end was trimmed by 4 bases and the J gene end by 5 bases; junction bases not matched to a gene: 11. This CDR3 is 16 amino acids long. CDR1 SGHNT and CDR2 YYREEE come from the germline V gene (reference sequence). CDR3 DNA: TGTGCCAGCAGCCGCGGCGGGGCGGGGGGGCAAGATACGCAGTATTTT. Residues: CASSRGGAGGQDTQYF.

The chain is built from TRBV27 and TRBJ2-1; 13 nucleotides agree with TRBD2. Looked up from germline, CDR1 is MNHEY and CDR2 is SMNVEV (reference sequence). J lost 1 base, V lost 4 bases, and 1 base had no gene match. The CDR3 runs 16 residues. In nucleotides, the CDR3 is TGTGCCAGCAGTTGGACTAGCGGGAGTTCCTACAATGAGCAGTTCTTC. It codes for CASSWTSGSSYNEQFF.

The rearrangement links TRBV2 to TRBJ2-7, with 8 bases lining up with TRBD1. Looked up from germline, CDR1 is SNHLY and CDR2 is FYNNEI. This CDR3 contains 14 residues. The J segment lost 3 bases and the V segment lost 7 bases, leaving 8 bases of the junction unmatched. The CDR3 is CASMDRVLSYEQYF. In nucleotides, the CDR3 is TGTGCCAGCATGGACAGGGTCCTGAGCTACGAGCAGTACTTC. Combining the CDR3 with reference TRBV2 and TRBJ2-7 gives the whole variable domain EPEVTQTPSHQVTQMGQEVILRCVPISNHLYFYWYRQILGQKVEFLVSFYNNEISEKSEIFDDQFSVERPDGSNFTLKIRSTKLEDSAMYFCASMDRVLSYEQYFGPGTRLTVT.

The chain has TRBV15 and TRBJ1-5, with 8 nucleotides matching TRBD1. CDR3 length equals 14 residues. Germline assignment: CDR1 LNHNV and CDR2 YYDKDF (reference sequence). V lost 1 base, J lost 6 bases, and 2 bases stayed unmatched. CDR3 DNA: TGTGCCACCAGCAGAGGGACAGGGAGTCAGCCCCAGCATTTT. It specifies CATSRGTGSQPQHF.

V and J are TRBV7-6 and TRBJ2-5; tentative D call: TRBD2 (6 bases). The CDR3 is 16 amino acids. Germline values: CDR1 SGHVS, CDR2 FNYEAQ. The V gene lost 3 bases and the J gene lost 4 bases, with 18 bases spanning the gap. The CDR3 region is CASSFGTGYSIETQYF. DNA for the CDR3: TGTGCCAGCAGCTTCGGGACTGGGTACTCTATAGAGACCCAGTACTTC.

J is TRBJ1-1 and V is TRBV7-2, with TRBD1 identical over 8 bases. Germline trimming cut 3 bases from V and 2 bases from J; bases unmatched to any gene: 2. The V gene's germline CDR1 is SGHTA and CDR2 FQGNSA. This CDR3 is built from 14 residues. DNA for the CDR3: TGTGCCAGCAGCTTGACAGGGGCCAACACTGAAGCTTTCTTT. As protein: CASSLTGANTEAFF.

This clone turned up a few times. The chain employs TRBV13 and TRBJ2-2; maybe TRBD1 (6 bases). V lost 4 bases and J 6 bases, leaving 30 bases between the germline ends. The CDR3 has 20 residues. Per the germline V gene, CDR1 is PRHDT and CDR2 is FYEKMQ (reference sequence). The CDR3 is CASSSSNMYSLGTLPGELFF. CDR3 bases: TGTGCCAGCAGCTCTAGCAACATGTACTCACTCGGGACATTGCCCGGGGAGCTGTTTTTT.

This clone was detected a few times. V gene TRBV7-9 combines with J gene TRBJ2-6; 8 nucleotides match TRBD1. This CDR3 region has 16 residues. Per germline, CDR1 SEHNR and CDR2 FQNEAQ (reference sequence). Unmatched junction bases numbered 3, after V lost 1 base and J lost 4 bases. The CDR3 region is CASSLEDRAGANVLTF. CDR3 coding DNA: TGTGCCAGCAGCTTAGAGGACAGGGCCGGGGCCAACGTCCTGACTTTC.

This sequence joins TRBV28 and TRBJ2-7; TRBD2 aligns across 7 bases. This CDR3 spans 17 amino acids. J lost 6 bases, V lost 8 bases, and 22 bases had no gene match. The germline V gene encodes CDR1 MDHEN and CDR2 SYDVKM. CDR3 sequence: CASPSSRAGVERSEQYF. As DNA, the CDR3 is TGTGCCAGCCCCTCTAGTCGGGCGGGAGTGGAAAGGAGCGAGCAGTACTTC.

The count of this clone is one. The chain's CDR3 is CASSPHRTGGQETQYF. CDR3 in DNA: TGTGCCAGCAGCCCCCACAGGACAGGGGGGCAAGAGACCCAGTACTTC. V usage is TRBV14 and J usage is TRBJ2-5; 10 positions agree with TRBD1. V trimming: 4 bases; J trimming: 2 bases; junction bases outside the gene matches: 7. The CDR3 sequence is 16 residues long. Germline V gene data show CDR1 as SGHDN and CDR2 as FVKESK.

This clone came up a few times. CDR3 DNA sequence: TGTGCCAGCAGCTTAGCGACCCGGGAACCAAACAATGAGCAGTTCTTC. It is translated as CASSLATREPNNEQFF. The chain employs TRBV7-2 and TRBJ2-1; D is perhaps TRBD2 (5 bases). This CDR3 contains 16 residues. With 0 bases removed from V and 5 bases from J, the gap between germline ends came to 14 bases. Germline CDR1 reads SGHTA; CDR2 reads FQGNSA.